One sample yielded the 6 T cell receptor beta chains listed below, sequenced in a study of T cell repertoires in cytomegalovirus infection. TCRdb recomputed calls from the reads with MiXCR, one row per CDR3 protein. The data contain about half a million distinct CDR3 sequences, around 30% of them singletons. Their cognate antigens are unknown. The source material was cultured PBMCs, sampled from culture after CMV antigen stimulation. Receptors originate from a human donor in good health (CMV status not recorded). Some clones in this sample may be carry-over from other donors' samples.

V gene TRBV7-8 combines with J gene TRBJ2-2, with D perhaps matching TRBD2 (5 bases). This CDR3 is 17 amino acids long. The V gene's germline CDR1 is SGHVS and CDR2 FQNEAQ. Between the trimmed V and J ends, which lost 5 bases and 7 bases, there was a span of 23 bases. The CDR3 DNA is TGTGCCAGCAGCCCGCGGGCGGCAACCCCCTTGGGCGGGGAGCTGTTTTTT. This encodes CASSPRAATPLGGELFF.

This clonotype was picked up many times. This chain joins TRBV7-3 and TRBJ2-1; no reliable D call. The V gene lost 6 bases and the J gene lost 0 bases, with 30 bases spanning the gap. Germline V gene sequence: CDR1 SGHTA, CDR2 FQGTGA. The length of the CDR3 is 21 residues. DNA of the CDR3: TGTGCCAGCAGTCAGCCCTCCGGAATTAGCTCGTTATCAGGCTCCTACAATGAGCAGTTCTTC. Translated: CASSQPSGISSLSGSYNEQFF.

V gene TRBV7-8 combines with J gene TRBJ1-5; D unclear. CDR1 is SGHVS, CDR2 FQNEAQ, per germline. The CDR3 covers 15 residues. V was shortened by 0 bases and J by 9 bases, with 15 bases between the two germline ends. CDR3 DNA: TGTGCCAGCAGCTTAGCGCGGTCAGCCCCAGGGCCCCAGCATTTT. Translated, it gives CASSLARSAPGPQHF.

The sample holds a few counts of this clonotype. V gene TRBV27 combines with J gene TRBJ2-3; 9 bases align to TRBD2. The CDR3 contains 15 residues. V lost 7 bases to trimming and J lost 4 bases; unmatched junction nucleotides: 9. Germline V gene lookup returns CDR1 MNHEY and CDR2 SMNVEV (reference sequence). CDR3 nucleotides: TGTGCCAGCACCAGAGCGGGAGGAGCAGCAGATACGCAGTATTTT. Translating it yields CASTRAGGAADTQYF.

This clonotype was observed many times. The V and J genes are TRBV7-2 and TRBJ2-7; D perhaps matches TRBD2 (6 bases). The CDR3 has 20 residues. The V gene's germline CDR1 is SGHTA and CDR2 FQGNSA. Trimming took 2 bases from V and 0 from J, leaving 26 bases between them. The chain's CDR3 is CASSLTPVGSGPSSSYEQYF. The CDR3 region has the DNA TGTGCCAGCAGCTTAACCCCCGTAGGAAGCGGGCCTTCTAGCTCCTACGAGCAGTACTTC.

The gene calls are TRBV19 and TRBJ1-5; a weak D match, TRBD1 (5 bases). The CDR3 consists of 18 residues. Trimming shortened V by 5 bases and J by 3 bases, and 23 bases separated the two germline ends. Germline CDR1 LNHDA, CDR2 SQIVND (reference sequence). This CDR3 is CASSVLPGTTTPNQPQHF. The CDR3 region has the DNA TGTGCCAGTAGTGTCTTGCCCGGGACCACCACCCCCAATCAGCCCCAGCATTTT.